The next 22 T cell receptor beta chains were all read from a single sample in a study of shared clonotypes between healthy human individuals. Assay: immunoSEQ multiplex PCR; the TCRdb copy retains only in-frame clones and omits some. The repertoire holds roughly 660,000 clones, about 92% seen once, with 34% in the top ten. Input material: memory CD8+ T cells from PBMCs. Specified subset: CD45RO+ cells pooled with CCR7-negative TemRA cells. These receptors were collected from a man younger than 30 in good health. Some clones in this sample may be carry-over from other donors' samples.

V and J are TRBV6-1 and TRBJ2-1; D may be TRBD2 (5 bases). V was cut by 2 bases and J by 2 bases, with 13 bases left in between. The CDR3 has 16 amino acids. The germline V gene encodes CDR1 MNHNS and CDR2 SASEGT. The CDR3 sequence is CASSEHVGVAYNEQFF. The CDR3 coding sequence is TGTGCCAGCAGTGAACATGTGGGAGTCGCCTACAATGAGCAGTTCTTC.

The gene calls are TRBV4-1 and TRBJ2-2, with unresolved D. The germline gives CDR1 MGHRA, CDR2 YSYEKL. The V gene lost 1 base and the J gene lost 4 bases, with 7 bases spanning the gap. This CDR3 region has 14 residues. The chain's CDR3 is CASSQGTVTGELFF. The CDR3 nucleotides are TGCGCCAGCAGCCAAGGGACGGTCACCGGGGAGCTGTTTTTT.

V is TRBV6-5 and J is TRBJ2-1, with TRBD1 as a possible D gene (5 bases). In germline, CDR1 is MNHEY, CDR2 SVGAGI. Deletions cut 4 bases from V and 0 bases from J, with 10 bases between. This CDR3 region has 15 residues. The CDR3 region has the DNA TGTGCCAGCAGTTCGAACAGGAACTCCTACAATGAGCAGTTCTTC. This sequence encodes CASSSNRNSYNEQFF.

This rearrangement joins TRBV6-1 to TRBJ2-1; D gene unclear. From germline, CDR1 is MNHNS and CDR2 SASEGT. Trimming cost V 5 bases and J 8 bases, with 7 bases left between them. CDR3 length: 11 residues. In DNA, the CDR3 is TGTGCCAGCAGTTACAGATATGAGCAGTTCTTC. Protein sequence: CASSYRYEQFF.

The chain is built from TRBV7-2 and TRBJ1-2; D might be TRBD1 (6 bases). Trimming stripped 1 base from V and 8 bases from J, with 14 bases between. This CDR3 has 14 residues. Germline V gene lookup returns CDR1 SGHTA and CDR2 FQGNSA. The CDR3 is CASSLDRDLRGYTF. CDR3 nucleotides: TGTGCCAGCAGCTTAGACAGGGACTTAAGGGGCTACACCTTC.

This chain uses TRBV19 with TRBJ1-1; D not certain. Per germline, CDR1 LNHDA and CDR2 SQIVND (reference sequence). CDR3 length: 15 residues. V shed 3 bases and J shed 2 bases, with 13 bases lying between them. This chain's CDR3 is CASSIGRSRNTEAFF. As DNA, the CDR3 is TGTGCCAGTAGTATTGGGAGGAGCAGAAACACTGAAGCTTTCTTT. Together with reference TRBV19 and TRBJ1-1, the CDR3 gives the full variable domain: DGGITQSPKYLFRKEGQNVTLSCEQNLNHDAMYWYRQDPGQGLRLIYYSQIVNDFQKGDIAEGYSVSREKKESFPLTVTSAQKNPTAFYLCASSIGRSRNTEAFFGQGTRLTVV.

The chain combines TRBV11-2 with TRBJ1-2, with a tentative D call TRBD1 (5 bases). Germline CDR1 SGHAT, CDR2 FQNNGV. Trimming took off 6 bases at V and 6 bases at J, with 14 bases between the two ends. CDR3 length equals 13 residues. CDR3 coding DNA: TGTGCCAGCAGACCAGCTTTGGGGCATGGCTACACCTTC. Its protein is CASRPALGHGYTF.

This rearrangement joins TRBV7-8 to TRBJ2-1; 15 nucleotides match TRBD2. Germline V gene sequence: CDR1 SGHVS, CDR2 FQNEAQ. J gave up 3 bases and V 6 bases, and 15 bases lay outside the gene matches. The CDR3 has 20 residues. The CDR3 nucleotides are TGTGCCAGCAGGACCTACGGGACTAGCGGGAGGCTGCCCTTCTACAATGAGCAGTTCTTC. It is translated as CASRTYGTSGRLPFYNEQFF.

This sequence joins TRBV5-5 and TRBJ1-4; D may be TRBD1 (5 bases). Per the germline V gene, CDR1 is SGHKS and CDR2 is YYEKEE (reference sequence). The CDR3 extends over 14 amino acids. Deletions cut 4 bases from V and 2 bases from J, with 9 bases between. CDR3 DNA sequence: TGTGCCAGCAGCGCGGGACCGACTAATGAAAAACTGTTTTTT. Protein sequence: CASSAGPTNEKLFF. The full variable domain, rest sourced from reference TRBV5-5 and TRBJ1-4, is DAGVTQSPTHLIKTRGQQVTLRCSPISGHKSVSWYQQVLGQGPQFIFQYYEKEERGRGNFPDRFSARQFPNYSSELNVNALLLGDSALYLCASSAGPTNEKLFFGSGTQLSVL.

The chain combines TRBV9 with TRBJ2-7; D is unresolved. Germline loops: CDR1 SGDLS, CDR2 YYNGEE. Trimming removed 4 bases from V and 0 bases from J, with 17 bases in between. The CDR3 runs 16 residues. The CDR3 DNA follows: TGTGCCAGCAGCTTGAACCCGGGTCTAAGCTCCTACGAGCAGTACTTC. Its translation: CASSLNPGLSSYEQYF.

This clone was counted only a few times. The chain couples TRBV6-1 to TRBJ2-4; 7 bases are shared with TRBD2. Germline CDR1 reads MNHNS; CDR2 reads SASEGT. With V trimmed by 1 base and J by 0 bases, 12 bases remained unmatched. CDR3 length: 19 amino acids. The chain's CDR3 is CASSEEAGVSSLAKNIQYF. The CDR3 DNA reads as TGTGCCAGCAGTGAAGAGGCGGGAGTATCATCCTTAGCCAAAAACATTCAGTACTTC.

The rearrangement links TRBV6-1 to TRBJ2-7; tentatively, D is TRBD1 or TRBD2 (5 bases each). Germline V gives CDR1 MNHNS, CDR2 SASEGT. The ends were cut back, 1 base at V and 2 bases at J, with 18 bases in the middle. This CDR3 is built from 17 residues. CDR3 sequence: CASSEGGTELGAYEQYF. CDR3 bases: TGTGCCAGCAGTGAAGGGGGGACCGAACTCGGGGCCTACGAGCAGTACTTC.

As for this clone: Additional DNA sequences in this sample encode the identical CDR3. The CDR3 reads CASSDGGSGANVLTF. The CDR3 DNA is TGTGCCAGCAGTGACGGTGGTAGTGGGGCCAACGTCCTGACTTTC. The chain carries TRBV6-4 and TRBJ2-6; D is undetermined. V lost 2 bases to trimming and J lost 3 bases, with 8 bases between them. CDR3 length: 15 residues. The V gene's germline CDR1 is MRHNA and CDR2 SNTAGT.

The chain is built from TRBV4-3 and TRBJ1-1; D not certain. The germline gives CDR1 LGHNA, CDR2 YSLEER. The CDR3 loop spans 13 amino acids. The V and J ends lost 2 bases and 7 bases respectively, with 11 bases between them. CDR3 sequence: CASSQRARSEAFF. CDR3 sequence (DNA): TGCGCCAGCAGCCAAAGGGCCAGGAGTGAAGCTTTCTTT.

This CDR3 reads CASSSWSGQEQYF. CDR3 in DNA: TGTGCCAGCAGCTCCTGGTCGGGTCAGGAGCAGTACTTC. The rearrangement joins TRBV5-4 to TRBJ2-7, with D hard to call. The CDR3 contains 13 residues. V lost 3 bases to trimming and J lost 7 bases, with 14 bases between them. Germline V CDR1 and CDR2: SGHNT, YYREEE (reference sequence).

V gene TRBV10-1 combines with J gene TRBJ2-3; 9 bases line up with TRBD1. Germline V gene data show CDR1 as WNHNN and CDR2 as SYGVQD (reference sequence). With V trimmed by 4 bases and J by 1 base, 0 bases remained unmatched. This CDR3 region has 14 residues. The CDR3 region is CASSGDRGTDTQYF. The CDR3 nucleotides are TGCGCCAGCAGTGGGGACAGGGGCACAGATACGCAGTATTTT.

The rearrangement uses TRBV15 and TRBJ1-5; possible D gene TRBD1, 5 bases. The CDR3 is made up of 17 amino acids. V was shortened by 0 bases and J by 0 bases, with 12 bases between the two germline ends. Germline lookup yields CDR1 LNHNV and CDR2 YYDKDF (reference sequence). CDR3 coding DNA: TGTGCCACCAGCAGAGAACCGACAGCATATAGCAATCAGCCCCAGCATTTT. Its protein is CATSREPTAYSNQPQHF.

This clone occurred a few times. CDR3 in DNA: TGTGCCAGCAGCATGGCAAGCAATCAGCCCCAGCATTTT. Residues: CASSMASNQPQHF. The rearrangement links TRBV25-1 to TRBJ1-5; unclear D gene. The CDR3 length is 13 residues. Between the trimmed V and J ends, which lost 6 bases and 1 base, there was a span of 7 bases. The germline CDR1 and CDR2 sequences are MGHDK and SYGVNS.

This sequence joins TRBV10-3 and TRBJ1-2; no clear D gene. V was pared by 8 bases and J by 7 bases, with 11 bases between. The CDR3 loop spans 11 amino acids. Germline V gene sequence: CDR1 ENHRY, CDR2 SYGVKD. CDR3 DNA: TGTGCCATCCGTCTCCCTACTGGCTACACCTTC. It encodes CAIRLPTGYTF.

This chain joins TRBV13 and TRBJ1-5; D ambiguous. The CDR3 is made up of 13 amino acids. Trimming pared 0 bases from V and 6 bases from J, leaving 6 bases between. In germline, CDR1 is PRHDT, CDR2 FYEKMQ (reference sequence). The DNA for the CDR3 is TGTGCCAGCAGCTTAGGAGAGAGTCAGCCCCAGCATTTT. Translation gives CASSLGESQPQHF.

DNA for the CDR3: TGTGCCAGCAGTTTCGGCCCCGGGCAGGGCCTCACCTACGAGCAGTACTTC. Translating it yields CASSFGPGQGLTYEQYF. The rearrangement joins TRBV28 to TRBJ2-7, with D possibly matching TRBD1 (5 bases). CDR3 length: 17 amino acids. Trimming pared 3 bases from V and 2 bases from J, leaving 20 bases between. Per the germline V gene, CDR1 is MDHEN and CDR2 is SYDVKM.

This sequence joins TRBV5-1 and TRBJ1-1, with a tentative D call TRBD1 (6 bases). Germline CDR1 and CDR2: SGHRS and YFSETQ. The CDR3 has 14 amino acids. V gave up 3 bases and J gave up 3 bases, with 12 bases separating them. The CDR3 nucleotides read TGCGCCAGCAGCTCAGCGACAGGTTACACTGAAGCTTTCTTT. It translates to CASSSATGYTEAFF. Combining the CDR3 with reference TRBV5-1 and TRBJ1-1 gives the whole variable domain KAGVTQTPRYLIKTRGQQVTLSCSPISGHRSVSWYQQTPGQGLQFLFEYFSETQRNKGNFPGRFSGRQFSNSRSEMNVSTLELGDSALYLCASSSATGYTEAFFGQGTRLTVV.